This TCR beta chain emerged from a study of human thymus T cells (dated by TCRdb to 2020 to 2022). Describing the broader study: The study used about 8 infant thymus samples plus four related peripheral blood samples to characterize TCR alpha and beta repertoires. Donor ages ranged from about 7 to 250 days, and the cohort comprised about 6 male and a couple of female infants. The investigation overall reported the following: On average, thymus samples yielded around 800,000 unique TCRB clonotypes, whereas blood samples yielded 75,000 to 95,000. V and J gene segment usage appeared biased in both thymic and peripheral blood repertoires. The related research found that thymic TCR repertoires overlapped highly between unrelated individuals.

The immunoSEQ multiplex PCR assay was used to amplify the TCRB and TCRAD loci from a standardized amount of quality-controlled genomic DNA. Amplicons spanned the V(D)J region at a length sufficient to cover the CDR3 and identify V and J genes. The amplicons were sequenced on an Illumina platform via the commercial immunoSEQ service. Turning to the authors' computational methods: Primer bias and sequencing errors were corrected as previously described, and TCRAD and TCRB definitions were based on the IMGT database. Analysis of the repertoires was done with immunoSEQ Analyzer 3.0 and VDJTools and included basic statistics, V/J segment usage, diversity estimates, rarefaction and pairwise overlap. Chao1, ChaoE, Efron-Thisted, Shannon and inverse Simpson indices were used to estimate diversity, which was also estimated on datasets down-sampled to the smallest sample. Repertoire overlap was assessed by strict matching of CDR3 nucleotide sequence, V gene and J gene, and clustering was done by Jaccard-based multidimensional scaling. This is the immuneACCESS table as TCRdb keeps it, with only in-frame sequences that have V and J called. A part of the clones is gone; compared with another copy, unresolved V genes explain less than half, and the rest is unexplained. The V and J calls and the clone size are those of that table, but D and trimming were determined from the DNA. Here the sample has some 80,000 clones; 90% to 97% occur a single time. Clones ranked in the top ten supply roughly 0.028% of the sample.

Thymus tissue was obtained as surgical resects removed during corrective cardiac surgery. The donors were immunologically healthy infants in Finland who had open corrective cardiac surgery for congenital heart defects. Thymocytes were freed from the tissue by mechanical means and kept at -70 degrees C as pellets of roughly 9-30 million cells. Genomic DNA was extracted from frozen cell pellets with a QIAsymphony instrument. As to this clone: The antigen it recognizes is unknown. It has no much larger one-base neighbor in the sample; base qualities were not kept.

The CDR3 has 15 amino acids, counting the end cysteine and phenylalanine. Of the read, only the CDR3 DNA is kept; its 45 bases are in frame from base 1. The germline V gene encodes CDR1 LGHNA and CDR2 YNFKEQ. Cut back by 6 bases and 2 bases, the V and J ends lie 16 bases apart. The origin of this receptor is a boy under three years old with a congenital heart defect but otherwise immunologically healthy. The sequence is built from TRBV4-2 and TRBJ2-5; no confident D gene assignment can be made. The sequencing input was thymus tissue. The bases read TGTGCCAGCAGTCGCACAAGGTTCCCACAAGAGACCCAGTACTTC. Translated, this is CASSRTRFPQETQYF.